A single sample is the source of the 9 T cell receptor beta chains below, sequenced in a study of sequential checkpoint blockade in melanoma (dated by TCRdb to the late 2010s). The treatment or condition label for this specimen denotes: randomized to nivolumab then ipilimumab (arm A) or the reverse (arm B). Libraries came from the immunoSEQ multiplex PCR assay. Imported from immuneACCESS, the table was reduced by TCRdb to in-frame sequences with V and J called. These copies leave out some clones; in studies compared against another copy, an unresolved V gene accounts for under half, and the cause of the remainder is not known. The sample table records more than 25,000 clones; around 77% of these occur just once. The ten top clones hold about an eighth of the sample. Source: CD8+ T cells sorted from blood (inferred from file names), taken from a patient given nivolumab and ipilimumab in sequence. The receptors originated from a human donor with melanoma.

The genes are TRBV4-1 and TRBJ2-1; D is undetermined. Germline CDR1 MGHRA, CDR2 YSYEKL. Trimming removed 6 bases at V and 5 bases at J, with 14 bases between. This CDR3 spans 14 amino acids. CDR3 amino acids: CASSQPGLDNEQFF. The DNA of the CDR3 is TGCGCCAGCAGTCAACCGGGTCTCGACAATGAGCAGTTCTTC.

The genes are TRBV15 and TRBJ1-4; D might be TRBD1 (6 bases). This CDR3 comprises 16 residues. The germline CDR1 and CDR2 sequences are LNHNV and YYDKDF (reference sequence). Trimming took 1 base from V and 1 from J, leaving 10 bases between them. In DNA, the CDR3 is TGTGCCACCAGCAGAGGCCGGGACATAACTAATGAAAAACTGTTTTTT. Protein product: CATSRGRDITNEKLFF.

The chain joins TRBV2 to TRBJ2-7; D possibly corresponds to TRBD2 (6 bases). In germline, CDR1 is SNHLY, CDR2 FYNNEI. V was pared by 7 bases and J by 2 bases, with 21 bases between. The CDR3 covers 16 residues. CDR3 loop: CASIFAAPGRTYEQYF. CDR3 bases: TGTGCCAGCATATTCGCGGCCCCAGGGAGGACCTACGAGCAGTACTTC.

The V call is TRBV7-9, the J call TRBJ2-7; the match to TRBD1 covers 8 bases. Germline-derived CDR1 and CDR2 are SEHNR and FQNEAQ (reference sequence). This CDR3 has 15 residues. The V segment lost 5 bases and the J segment 1 base; nucleotides outside the gene matches: 7. DNA for the CDR3: TGTGCCAGCAGCCCATGGACAGGGAGATCCTACGAGCAGTACTTC. Translating it yields CASSPWTGRSYEQYF. The variable domain in full, with the rest retrieved from reference TRBV7-9 and TRBJ2-7, is DTGVSQNPRHKITKRGQNVTFRCDPISEHNRLYWYRQTLGQGPEFLTYFQNEAQLEKSRLLSDRFSAERPKGSFSTLEIQRTEQGDSAMYLCASSPWTGRSYEQYFGPGTRLTVT.

The chain combines TRBV5-4 with TRBJ1-5; D is undetermined. Germline CDR1 SGHNT, CDR2 YYREEE (reference sequence). The germline V and J ends were trimmed by 3 bases and 3 bases, with 13 bases remaining between them. The CDR3 is made up of 15 amino acids. The CDR3 loop is CASSSGEQPNQPQHF. The CDR3 coding sequence is TGTGCCAGCAGCTCCGGAGAGCAGCCCAATCAGCCCCAGCATTTT.

CDR3 nucleotides: TGCAGCGTTGGAGGCTGGGAGCAGTTCTTC. Its protein product is CSVGGWEQFF. The J gene is TRBJ2-1, the V gene TRBV29-1; no clear D gene. The CDR3 extends over 10 amino acids. Germline V gives CDR1 SQVTM, CDR2 ANQGSEA. Trimming pared 4 bases from V and 10 bases from J, leaving 8 bases between.

J is TRBJ2-1 and V is TRBV11-2; D is possibly TRBD2 (5 bases). V dropped 1 base and J dropped 10 bases, with 14 bases sitting between them. The CDR3 length is 14 residues. Germline CDR1 is SGHAT and CDR2 is FQNNGV. CDR3 residues: CASSLAPPKREQFF. The DNA for the CDR3 is TGTGCCAGCAGCTTAGCCCCTCCTAAGCGGGAGCAGTTCTTC.

CDR3 bases: TGTGCCACCAGCAGAGATCCCACTAGCATGAATGAGCAGTTCTTC. Amino acid sequence: CATSRDPTSMNEQFF. The chain links TRBV15 to TRBJ2-1; tentatively, D is TRBD2 (6 bases). The germline gives CDR1 LNHNV, CDR2 YYDKDF (reference sequence). V was shortened by 0 bases and J by 7 bases, with 13 bases between the two germline ends. The CDR3 spans 15 residues.

The V gene is TRBV5-1, the J gene TRBJ1-1, with 9 bases fitting TRBD1. The CDR3 covers 15 residues. Germline CDR1 reads SGHRS; CDR2 reads YFSETQ. Unmatched junction bases numbered 7, after V lost 2 bases and J lost 5 bases. DNA for the CDR3: TGCGCCAGCAGCTTCTCGACAGGGGGAGGAACTGAAGCTTTCTTT. Translating it yields CASSFSTGGGTEAFF.